The rows below give T cell receptor beta chains drawn from one sample of a study of T cells in localized non-small cell lung cancer. Sequencing used immunoSEQ multiplex PCR; TCRdb keeps in-frame clones, though not all of them. The sample has over a thousand clones; roughly 22% are singletons. The material sequenced was normal lung tissue next to the tumor, taken before any cancer treatment. The receptors were sampled from a female donor over 55 with stage I squamous cell lung carcinoma. CDR3s include the opening cysteine and the closing phenylalanine or tryptophan. Fields, in order: J gene, V gene, CDR3 protein.

>TRBJ2-1|TRBV11-3
CASSFRDSADEQFF
>TRBJ2-3|TRBV9
CASSVTGTPTDTQYF
>TRBJ1-1|TRBV30
CAWSPLRGRLNTEAFF
>TRBJ2-7|TRBV6-8
CATGLVYSSYEQYF
>TRBJ1-2|TRBV5-1
CASSLAGTPGGYTF
>TRBJ2-4|TRBV14
CASSLRGLAGKKNIQYF
>TRBJ2-3|TRBV7-2
CASSLALFLCQPDRSERVTQYF
>TRBJ1-1|TRBV18
CASSRLGTEAFF
>TRBJ1-1|TRBV6-8
CASSPGAGEAFF
>TRBJ1-1|TRBV6-8
CASSFDELNTEAFF
>TRBJ2-5|TRBV11-3
CASSLDSLQETQYF
>TRBJ2-3|TRBV5-1
CASSTRDPISTDTQYF
>TRBJ1-2|TRBV25-1
CASSPGWDLLLVDYGYTF
>TRBJ2-2|TRBV1
CASSQGGMLTGELFF
>TRBJ2-5|TRBV11-3
CASSFGSRLAGGETQYF
>TRBJ1-2|TRBV11-3
CASSQALQGQGYTF
>TRBJ2-1|TRBV11-3
CASSQWQGGYNEQFF
>TRBJ2-5|TRBV9
CASSPGGGETQYF
>TRBJ2-1|TRBV9
CASSVGTSGYNEQFF
>TRBJ2-1|TRBV6-8
CASIAVNNEQFF
>TRBJ2-1|TRBV28
CASTLWGSYNEQFF
>TRBJ1-5|TRBV28
CASLPGLAHQPQHF
>TRBJ2-1|TRBV11-3
CASSLDSATGNEQFF
>TRBJ2-1|TRBV10-2
CASSDPPWWEQFF
>TRBJ1-1|TRBV6-8
CASSWAEMNTEAFF
>TRBJ2-7|TRBV6-8
CASSYTGTGDEQYF
>TRBJ1-1|TRBV6-8
CASSDLQGAGAFF
>TRBJ1-2|TRBV6-8
CASSYSPGQYGYTF
>TRBJ1-5|TRBV6-8
CASSYANSGAQPQHF
>TRBJ1-4|TRBV19
CASMRGTEGITNEKLFF
>TRBJ2-7|TRBV6-8
CASSLNRGASYEQYF
>TRBJ2-1|TRBV11-3
CASSPSSDWDEQFF
>TRBJ1-4|TRBV14
CASSQSINEKLFF
>TRBJ1-1|TRBV11-3
CASSLRREQPEAFF
>TRBJ1-1|TRBV18
CASSPITMNTEAFF
>TRBJ2-3|TRBV28
CASSPPSGLTDTQYF
>TRBJ2-1|TRBV11-3
CASSRLGESSYNEQFF
>TRBJ1-1|TRBV6-8
CASSYPSGQGAIGNTEAFF
>TRBJ2-3|TRBV6-8
CASRNRDRGSDTQYF
>TRBJ2-6|TRBV23-1
CASSQLSATPQAANVLTF
>TRBJ2-1|TRBV6-8
CASSRGRANEQFF
>TRBJ1-1|TRBV19
CASSPVQGADTEAFF
>TRBJ2-5|TRBV11-3
CASSLKAGAQETQYF
>TRBJ2-1|TRBV11-3
CASSLEGPYNEQFF